This is a list of T cell receptor beta chains from one sample in a study of control samples from healthy donors and cancer patients. Assay: immunoSEQ multiplex PCR; the TCRdb copy retains only in-frame clones and omits some. The sample comprises approximately 70,000 clones, over 80% of which are singletons, and approximately 14% rests with the top ten. Material for sequencing was blood. The origin of the receptors is a man in his fifties or sixties in good health. Both conserved end residues are part of each CDR3. Fields, in order: J gene, D gene, clone size, V gene, CDR3 protein, CDR3 DNA. A D gene is named only where the DNA matches it firmly. Rows may omit the clone size; those that give it use once, few, many or a size class.

TRBJ2-7,TRBD1,once,TRBV11-3,CASSITGGEQYF,TGTGCCAGCAGCATTACAGGGGGCGAGCAGTACTTC
TRBJ1-2,NA,NA,TRBV7-8,CASSLTEANYGYTF,TGTGCCAGCAGCTTAACGGAAGCTAACTATGGCTACACCTTC
TRBJ2-3,NA,NA,TRBV28,CASTEGGTDTQYF,TGTGCCAGCACGGAGGGAGGCACAGATACGCAGTATTTT
TRBJ2-4,NA,NA,TRBV5-1,CASSLIRVGGIQYF,TGCGCCAGCAGCTTGATCAGGGTTGGCGGCATTCAGTACTTC
TRBJ2-7,NA,few,TRBV5-1,CASSEGTWRYEQYF,TGCGCCAGCAGTGAGGGGACATGGAGGTACGAGCAGTACTTC
TRBJ1-6,NA,NA,TRBV2,CASRVASYNSPLHF,TGTGCCAGCAGGGTTGCGTCCTATAATTCACCCCTCCACTTT
TRBJ2-7,NA,NA,TRBV7-2,CASSTRPYEQYF,TGTGCCAGCAGCACTAGGCCCTACGAGCAGTACTTC
TRBJ1-3,NA,NA,TRBV19,CASSDRDSGNTIYF,TGTGCCAGTAGTGACAGAGACTCTGGAAACACCATATATTTT
TRBJ1-5,NA,NA,TRBV19,CASSGTGNQPQHF,TGTGCCAGTAGTGGGACGGGAAATCAGCCCCAGCATTTT
TRBJ2-1,NA,once,TRBV5-1,CASSLGVGSSYNEQFF,TGCGCCAGCAGCTTGGGGGTGGGGAGCTCCTACAATGAGCAGTTCTTC
TRBJ2-3,NA,NA,TRBV18,CASSPSGSTDTQYF,TGTGCCAGCTCACCTAGCGGTAGCACAGATACGCAGTATTTT
TRBJ2-3,TRBD2,NA,TRBV29-1,CSVTSGVSTDTQYF,TGCAGCGTTACTAGCGGAGTTAGCACAGATACGCAGTATTTT
TRBJ2-3,NA,NA,TRBV25-1,CASSEFESTDTQYF,TGTGCCAGCAGTGAATTCGAGAGCACAGATACGCAGTATTTT
TRBJ2-1,NA,few,TRBV12-1,CASSCTSGGRYNEQFF,TGTGCCAGCAGCTGTACTAGCGGGGGTCGGTACAATGAGCAGTTCTTC
TRBJ2-5,NA,NA,TRBV19,CASSIATTLQNPVRYF,TGTGCCAGTAGTATAGCGACGACACTACAAAATCCAGTCCGGTACTTC
TRBJ2-7,TRBD2,NA,TRBV28,CASSPRGSGSYEQYF,TGTGCCAGCAGTCCCCGGGGTAGCGGGTCGTACGAGCAGTACTTC
TRBJ1-1,TRBD1,NA,TRBV14,CASSPPRQGGYWTEAFF,TGTGCCAGCAGCCCCCCAAGACAGGGCGGGTATTGGACTGAAGCTTTCTTT
TRBJ2-5,TRBD2,NA,TRBV5-8,CASSSERGETQYF,TGTGCCAGCAGCTCGGAGCGGGGGGAGACCCAGTACTTC
TRBJ2-7,NA,NA,TRBV4-2,CASSQGSAERTYEQYF,TGTGCCAGCAGCCAAGGTTCCGCCGAGCGCACCTACGAGCAGTACTTC
TRBJ2-3,NA,NA,TRBV6-2/TRBV6-3,CASSYSYTDTQYF,TGTGCCAGCAGTTACTCTTACACAGATACGCAGTATTTT
TRBJ2-3,NA,NA,TRBV5-4,CASSLGAGAHTDTQYF,TGTGCCAGCAGCTTGGGGGCGGGGGCCCACACAGATACGCAGTATTTT
TRBJ2-5,TRBD1,NA,TRBV27,CARATGGTQYF,TGTGCCAGGGCGACAGGGGGGACCCAGTACTTC
TRBJ2-1,TRBD2,NA,TRBV6-5,CASSYASSGRSNEQFF,TGTGCCAGCAGTTACGCGTCTAGCGGGAGGAGTAATGAGCAGTTCTTC
TRBJ2-2,TRBD2,NA,TRBV7-9,CASSLSSGGHTGELFF,TGTGCCAGCAGCTTATCATCGGGAGGTCACACCGGGGAGCTGTTTTTT
TRBJ2-3,TRBD2,NA,TRBV24-1,CATSGTTSGRADTQYF,TGTGCCACCAGTGGTACGACTAGCGGGAGGGCAGATACGCAGTATTTT
TRBJ2-1,NA,NA,TRBV12-3/TRBV12-4,CASSLNAFNEQFF,TGTGCCAGCAGTTTGAACGCCTTCAATGAGCAGTTCTTC